Each of the 17 T cell receptor beta chains below was sequenced from the same sample in a study of cytomegalovirus exposure and HLA in healthy donors. PCR involved 60 Vbeta and 13 Jbeta primers. The repertoire was sequenced with immunoSEQ multiplex PCR; TCRdb's copy has only in-frame clones and lacks some. The table lists around 100,000 clones, about 70% of them singletons. Sequencing input: PBMCs. All receptors come from a man aged 25 to 40 in good health and CMV-seropositive.

This clone appeared a few times. This chain links TRBV5-6 with TRBJ2-7; D remains unclear. CDR1 SGHDT and CDR2 YYEEEE come from the germline V gene. CDR3 length: 12 amino acids. The V gene lost 1 base and the J gene lost 3 bases, with 5 bases spanning the gap. Written as DNA, the CDR3 is TGTGCCAGCAGCTTGTCCCGCTACGAGCAGTACTTC. Translating gives CASSLSRYEQYF.

This chain joins TRBV5-4 and TRBJ2-3, with 12 positions matching TRBD2. Trimming cost V 4 bases and J 4 bases; bases outside gene matches: 10. Germline CDR1 reads SGHNT; CDR2 reads YYREEE (reference sequence). The CDR3 is 17 residues long. The CDR3 nucleotides are TGTGCCAGCAGCGATGGGAGACTAGCGGGGGAGTCAGATACGCAGTATTTT. Its translation is CASSDGRLAGESDTQYF.

This chain links TRBV5-1 with TRBJ2-7; TRBD2 aligns across 7 bases. The CDR3 has 18 residues. Germline V gene sequence: CDR1 SGHRS, CDR2 YFSETQ. V shed 0 bases, J shed 2 bases, and the junction held 14 bases outside the gene matches. DNA of the CDR3: TGCGCCAGCAGCTTGGAACCCAGCGGGTGGGGGGGGACCTACGAGCAGTACGTC. Translating it yields CASSLEPSGWGGTYEQYV.

The CDR3 region has the DNA TGTGCCAGCAGTCGACAGGGGATCAACGAGCAGTACGTC. It is translated as CASSRQGINEQYV. The chain carries TRBV28 and TRBJ2-7, with 8 bases aligning to TRBD1. The CDR3 is made up of 13 amino acids. J was trimmed by 5 bases and V by 5 bases; bases with no gene match: 5. Germline CDR1 MDHEN, CDR2 SYDVKM.

The rearrangement links TRBV5-6 to TRBJ2-5; 8 bases match TRBD2. The J segment lost 5 bases and the V segment lost 0 bases, leaving 6 bases of the junction unmatched. Germline lookup yields CDR1 SGHDT and CDR2 YYEEEE. The CDR3 is 15 amino acids. Written as DNA, the CDR3 is TGTGCCAGCAGCTTGGCTTGGCCTAGCGGGGAGACCCAGTACTTC. The encoded protein is CASSLAWPSGETQYF.

This clone was counted only a few times. V usage is TRBV19 and J usage is TRBJ2-3, with a weak D call TRBD2 (5 bases). V was clipped by 3 bases and J by 3 bases, with 10 bases between them. Germline CDR1 reads LNHDA; CDR2 reads SQIVND (reference sequence). The CDR3 runs to 14 residues. CDR3 in amino acids: CASSMLPGTDTQYF. Here the CDR3 DNA reads TGTGCCAGTAGTATGCTTCCGGGAACAGATACGCAGTATTTT. Full variable domain (outside the CDR3, taken from reference TRBV19 and TRBJ2-3): DGGITQSPKYLFRKEGQNVTLSCEQNLNHDAMYWYRQDPGQGLRLIYYSQIVNDFQKGDIAEGYSVSREKKESFPLTVTSAQKNPTAFYLCASSMLPGTDTQYFGPGTRLTVL.

The table lists this clone with a few counts. V is TRBV4-3 and J is TRBJ1-2, with a tentative D call TRBD1 (6 bases). CDR3 length: 14 residues. Deletions cut 1 base from V and 8 bases from J, with 14 bases between. CDR1 LGHNA and CDR2 YSLEER come from the germline V gene. The CDR3 DNA reads TGCGCCAGCAGCCAAGGCTTAGGACAGATCGGCTACACCTTC. Its translation: CASSQGLGQIGYTF.

The chain couples TRBV7-2 to TRBJ2-3, with 11 bases identical to TRBD2. V lost 5 bases and J lost 2; bases outside the gene matches: 6. Germline-derived CDR1 and CDR2 are SGHTA and FQGNSA. The CDR3 spans 16 residues. The CDR3 reads CASSLGLAGLTDTQYF. CDR3 DNA sequence: TGTGCCAGCAGCCTCGGACTAGCGGGCCTCACAGATACGCAGTATTTT.

The chain couples TRBV19 to TRBJ2-1; 13 positions agree with TRBD2. CDR1 and CDR2 from the germline V gene are LNHDA and SQIVND (reference sequence). The CDR3 contains 13 residues. Trimming cost V 7 bases and J 15 bases; bases outside gene matches: 9. The DNA for the CDR3 is TGTGCCAGTACGGCACTAGCGGGGGGGCCGGTGTTCTTC. It encodes CASTALAGGPVFF.

CDR3 in DNA: TGTGCCAGCAGCGATCCGACAGGGGCTAACTATGGCTACACCTTC. Protein sequence: CASSDPTGANYGYTF. The rearrangement links TRBV13 to TRBJ1-2; 8 bases agree with TRBD1. The CDR3 has 15 amino acids. V lost 5 bases and J lost 0; bases outside the gene matches: 5. Germline CDR1 PRHDT, CDR2 FYEKMQ (reference sequence). The variable domain in full, with the rest retrieved from reference TRBV13 and TRBJ1-2, is AAGVIQSPRHLIKEKRETATLKCYPIPRHDTVYWYQQGPGQDPQFLISFYEKMQSDKGSIPDRFSAQQFSDYHSELNMSSLELGDSALYFCASSDPTGANYGYTFGSGTRLTVV.

This chain connects TRBV7-9 to TRBJ1-2, with 8 positions matching TRBD1. J lost 4 bases, V lost 4 bases, and 11 bases had no gene match. CDR3 size: 16 residues. Per the germline V gene, CDR1 is SEHNR and CDR2 is FQNEAQ (reference sequence). Written as DNA, the CDR3 is TGTGCCAGCAGCTCGGGGGTGACAGGGGCGGTCTATGGCTACACCTTC. Translation: CASSSGVTGAVYGYTF.

The gene calls are TRBV5-1 and TRBJ1-1; D gene uncertain. Trimming removed 1 base from V and 1 base from J, with 8 bases in between. This CDR3 has 14 residues. Per the germline V gene, CDR1 is SGHRS and CDR2 is YFSETQ. The DNA for the CDR3 is TGCGCCAGCAGCTTGTCCTCCTGGAACACTGAAGCTTTCTTT. Protein product: CASSLSSWNTEAFF.

V and J are TRBV10-3 and TRBJ1-6; tentative D call: TRBD1 (5 bases). Germline V gives CDR1 ENHRY, CDR2 SYGVKD. V was shortened by 4 bases and J by 5 bases, with 12 bases between the two germline ends. This CDR3 region has 15 residues. The CDR3 reads CAISGVQGNNSPLHF. The CDR3 DNA reads as TGTGCCATCAGTGGGGTCCAGGGTAATAATTCACCCCTCCACTTT.

V is TRBV27 and J is TRBJ2-7; TRBD1 aligns across 7 bases. The CDR3 length is 17 residues. J was trimmed by 5 bases and V by 2 bases; bases with no gene match: 15. Germline V gene data show CDR1 as MNHEY and CDR2 as SMNVEV (reference sequence). CDR3 bases: TGTGCCAGCAGTTTAGACAGGGTGACAACTGTGCCAGACGAGCAGTACGTC. Amino acid sequence: CASSLDRVTTVPDEQYV.

In its sample, this clone was seen once. The DNA of the CDR3 is TGTGCCAGCGGCGGGGGGGCAATCTACAATGAGCAGTTCTTC. Amino acids: CASGGGAIYNEQFF. The chain joins TRBV19 to TRBJ2-1, with TRBD2 matching over 9 bases. Germline CDR1 and CDR2: LNHDA and SQIVND (reference sequence). The CDR3 spans 14 residues. Trimming at V came to 9 bases and at J to 3 bases, leaving 6 bases not matched to a gene.

This clone turned up a few times. The rearrangement links TRBV4-2 to TRBJ1-1; possibly TRBD1 for D (6 bases). The V end was cut by 4 bases, the J end by 1 base, with 31 bases between. CDR1 LGHNA and CDR2 YNFKEQ come from the germline V gene. CDR3 length: 21 amino acids. The CDR3 bases are TGTGCCAGCAGCCCTAACTCCGGGCTAACCCTGGGTCAGACAGGGAACACTGAAGCTTTCTTT. As protein: CASSPNSGLTLGQTGNTEAFF.

The CDR3 here is CASSPMGQPHYGYTF. As DNA, the CDR3 is TGTGCCAGCAGCCCGATGGGGCAGCCTCACTATGGCTACACCTTC. The V call is TRBV6-5, the J call TRBJ1-2; a weak D match, TRBD1 (5 bases). This CDR3 is built from 15 residues. Trimming left V 6 bases short and J 3 bases short, with 17 bases between. Germline values: CDR1 MNHEY, CDR2 SVGAGI.